Sequencing of this T cell receptor beta chain was carried out in a study of neoadjuvant nivolumab and ipilimumab in lung cancer (dated by TCRdb to the early 2020s). About the study as a whole: Intravenous nivolumab was dosed at 3 mg/kg on days 1, 15 and 29, and in the combination arm ipilimumab 1 mg/kg was added on day 1 only. The major pathologic response (MPR) rate in the intention-to-treat population in each study arm was designated as the primary trial endpoint. Seven patients had matched pretherapy and resected tumor pairs analyzed, with four treated with nivolumab and three with nivolumab plus ipilimumab. In the trial, 44 patients with operable NSCLC were treated, of whom around 23 were randomized to nivolumab monotherapy and about 21 to nivolumab plus ipilimumab. The study compared TCR repertoires in pretherapy (baseline) peripheral blood with TCR repertoires in tumors resected at surgery after neoadjuvant immune checkpoint blockade.

Overall study results and their limits: TCR richness in pretherapy blood showed a positive correlation with richness in tumors resected after neoadjuvant therapy (Spearman R of about 0.81). A small number of samples underwent TCR sequencing. From pretherapy to surgery, tumor T-cell richness and clonality increased in three of three dual-therapy tumors but in only two of four nivolumab-treated tumors. No significant correlation was found between TCR clonality and pathologic tumor regression, and only one major-pathologic-response sample was available for the clonality analysis. Greater TCR richness and clonality were observed in resected tumors than in tumor-adjacent uninvolved lung, and increases were observed in more dual-therapy-treated tumors.

Remarks on this clone: Its antigen target is currently unknown. No quality values exist for individual bases; no much larger clone is one base distant.

The CDR3 spans 13 residues, from the cysteine through the phenylalanine. Only CDR3 DNA is held: 39 bases, read in frame from base 1. Sequences KGHSH (CDR1) and LQKENI (CDR2) are obtained from the germline V gene. Between the V and J ends, shortened by 3 bases and 0 bases respectively, the junction contains 5 bases. Library creation used the immunoSEQ multiplex PCR assay. The authors processed their data as follows. Repertoires were summarized by richness and clonality, and significantly expanded and contracted clones were identified between pre- and post-therapy samples. This is the immuneACCESS table as TCRdb keeps it, with only in-frame sequences that have V and J called. A part of the clones is gone; compared with another copy, unresolved V genes explain less than half, and the rest is unexplained. From that table come the V and J calls and clone size; the DNA was used to work out D and trimming. The sample contains under 35,000 clones, 90% of them found a single time. Roughly 5% of the sample is held by the ten biggest clonotypes.

This specimen's time point label, interpreted: at surgical resection after neoadjuvant nivolumab +/- ipilimumab. Samples were obtained from the phase 2 randomized NEOSTAR trial, in which neoadjuvant nivolumab or nivolumab plus ipilimumab followed by surgery was tested in operable NSCLC. This receptor was identified in an adult with non-small cell lung cancer. This specimen was peripheral blood, taken after neoadjuvant nivolumab, alone or with ipilimumab, at or shortly before surgery. The chain is assembled from TRBV18 and TRBJ1-2; the D gene cannot be named for sure. The CDR3 reads as follows: CASSPDTNYGYTF. The DNA sequence is given as TGTGCCAGCTCACCCGATACTAACTATGGCTACACCTTC.